The 4 T cell receptor beta chains listed next were all sequenced from one sample in a study of shared clonotypes between healthy human individuals. Method: immunoSEQ multiplex PCR; TCRdb's copy keeps in-frame clones and lacks some. The data contain some 2,400,000 clones, around 95% of them singletons. The sequenced material came from naive CD4+ T cells sorted from blood. The subset: CD45RA+ positively selected. Receptors originate from a man between 18 and 35 years old in good health.

CDR3 sequence: CATRQTGMSEAFF. The CDR3 DNA sequence: TGTGCCACTAGACAGACGGGTATGTCTGAAGCTTTCTTT. This chain links TRBV15 with TRBJ1-1; tentative D call: TRBD1 (5 bases). Per germline, CDR1 LNHNV and CDR2 YYDKDF (reference sequence). V dropped 9 bases and J dropped 6 bases, with 17 bases sitting between them. CDR3 length: 13 residues.

J is TRBJ1-3 and V is TRBV7-6; D remains unclear. Germline V gene data show CDR1 as SGHVS and CDR2 as FNYEAQ. V was trimmed by 1 base and J by 3 bases, leaving 10 bases between them. The CDR3 consists of 15 residues. The CDR3 DNA is TGTGCCAGCAGCTTAGGTGGTGGGGATGGAAACACCATATATTTT. As protein: CASSLGGGDGNTIYF.

About this clone: Other DNA sequences of this sample code for an identical CDR3. V and J are TRBV30 and TRBJ1-1; D not resolved. CDR3 size: 12 residues. Trimming stripped 5 bases from V and 5 bases from J, with 12 bases between. Germline V gives CDR1 GTSNPN, CDR2 SVGIG (reference sequence). This CDR3 reads CAWGGGRTEAFF. The CDR3, as DNA: TGTGCCTGGGGAGGAGGGAGGACTGAAGCTTTCTTT.

The chain is built from TRBV10-3 and TRBJ1-6; TRBD1 aligns across 8 bases. CDR3 length equals 16 residues. Germline V gene sequence: CDR1 ENHRY, CDR2 SYGVKD. Trimming at V came to 6 bases and at J to 10 bases, leaving 14 bases not matched to a gene. The CDR3 sequence: CAIRDSMTGADSPLHF. CDR3 nucleotide sequence: TGTGCCATCAGGGATTCCATGACAGGGGCGGACTCACCCCTCCACTTT.